This note documents a single TCR beta chain sequence. Antigen: not known. This entry belongs to a study of cytomegalovirus exposure and HLA in healthy donors. General observations from the study: Per a later analysis, HLA-associated TCR beta chains showed more clonal expansion than other, equally common TCR beta chains.

A multiplex PCR was run with 60 Vbeta primers and 13 Jbeta primers. The data were produced by immunoSEQ multiplex PCR, yet TCRdb's version contains in-frame clones alone and is incomplete. Of more than 130,000 clones listed, 76% were seen once; the top ten hold under 4.5%. The CDR3 is made up of 15 amino acids. The J segment lost 5 bases and the V segment lost 4 bases, leaving 10 bases of the junction unmatched. Germline V gives CDR1 SQVTM, CDR2 ANQGSEA. The origin of this receptor is a man between 18 and 29 years old in good health and CMV-seronegative. The gene calls are TRBV29-1 and TRBJ2-3; 9 bases are shared with TRBD2. Sequenced: PBMCs. As DNA, the CDR3 is TGCAGCGTTGGGGGCGGGGGGGTAGGGGAAGATACGCAGTATTTT. It specifies CSVGGGGVGEDTQYF.